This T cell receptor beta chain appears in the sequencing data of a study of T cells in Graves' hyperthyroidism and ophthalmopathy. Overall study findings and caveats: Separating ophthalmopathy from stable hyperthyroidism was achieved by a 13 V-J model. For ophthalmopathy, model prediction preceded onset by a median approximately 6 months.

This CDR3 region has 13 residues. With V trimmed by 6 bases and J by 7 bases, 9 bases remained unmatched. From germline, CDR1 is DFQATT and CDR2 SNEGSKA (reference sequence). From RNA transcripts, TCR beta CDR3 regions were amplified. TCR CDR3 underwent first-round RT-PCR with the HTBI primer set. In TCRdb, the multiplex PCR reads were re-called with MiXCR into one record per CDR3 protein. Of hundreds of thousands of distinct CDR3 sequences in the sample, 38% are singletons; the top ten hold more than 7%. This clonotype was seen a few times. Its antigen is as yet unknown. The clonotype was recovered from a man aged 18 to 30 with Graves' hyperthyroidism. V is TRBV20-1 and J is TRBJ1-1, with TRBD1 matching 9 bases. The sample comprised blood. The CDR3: CSAWTGVVDEAFF. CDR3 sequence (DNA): TGCAGTGCCTGGACAGGGGTTGTGGATGAAGCTTTCTTT.